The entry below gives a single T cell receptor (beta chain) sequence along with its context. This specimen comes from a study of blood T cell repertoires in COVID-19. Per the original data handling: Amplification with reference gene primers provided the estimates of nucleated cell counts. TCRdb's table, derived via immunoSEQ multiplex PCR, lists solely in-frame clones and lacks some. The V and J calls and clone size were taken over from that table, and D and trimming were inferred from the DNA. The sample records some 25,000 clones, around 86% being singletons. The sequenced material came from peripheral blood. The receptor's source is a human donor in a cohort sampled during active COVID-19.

The CDR3 DNA reads as TGCGCCAGCAGCCCACAGGGGGTGGAGGGGGCCAACGTCCTGACTTTC. Translated, it gives CASSPQGVEGANVLTF. This chain joins TRBV5-1 and TRBJ2-6; 8 nucleotides agree with TRBD1. Germline loops: CDR1 SGHRS, CDR2 YFSETQ. The CDR3 covers 16 residues. Trimming took 4 bases from V and 4 from J; bases not matched to a gene: 7.